This TCR beta chain was recovered during a study of T cell responses to AZD1222 COVID-19 vaccine. Profiling relied on immunoSEQ multiplex PCR, and the TCRdb table lists in-frame clones only, not all of them. This sample has about 140,000 clones, with roughly 90% found just once. As for this clone: Its antigen is as yet unknown.

Study findings and constraints: Sampling that yielded the repertoires occurred only after the peak T cell response. Targeting of unmutated variant regions was reportedly seen in nearly half of spike-specific TCRs.

Specimen: peripheral blood, collected on day 0 of AZD1222 vaccination. The clonotype originates from an adult in good health.

CDR3 sequence (DNA): TGTGCCAGCAGTTCCGGGATGGACACCGGGGAGCTGTTTTTT. Protein product: CASSSGMDTGELFF. V gene TRBV6-5 combines with J gene TRBJ2-2, with D perhaps matching TRBD2 (5 bases). The CDR3 is made up of 14 amino acids. Germline CDR1 reads MNHEY; CDR2 reads SVGAGI. Trimming shortened V by 4 bases and J by 3 bases, and 9 bases separated the two germline ends.